The T cell receptor (beta chain) under discussion was sequenced for a study of blood T cell repertoires in COVID-19. Overall study: The United States, Italy and Spain provided the acute and convalescent COVID-19 samples. PBMCs, B-cell-depleted T cells, or T cells were the source of the cDNA or gDNA that made up the material.

The germline V and J ends were trimmed by 6 bases and 2 bases, with 20 bases remaining between them. This CDR3 is built from 17 residues. Germline V lookup: CDR1 MDHEN, CDR2 SYDVKM. In the original analysis: Amplifying reference gene primers gave estimates of nucleated cell counts. The repertoire was sequenced with immunoSEQ multiplex PCR; TCRdb's copy has only in-frame clones and lacks some. The D gene and trimming were derived from the DNA, and the V and J assignments and clone size from that table. The data contain about 84,000 clones, about 73% of them singletons. The sequence came from a man in his forties or fifties with active or convalescent COVID-19. The chain is built from TRBV28 and TRBJ1-5; D is possibly TRBD1 (6 bases). The sample consisted of peripheral blood. The CDR3 region is CASRLKGGGTGNQPQHF. DNA of the CDR3: TGTGCCAGCAGGCTTAAGGGGGGGGGTACGGGCAATCAGCCCCAGCATTTT.